These 8 T cell receptor beta chains originate from one sample sequenced in a study of glioma-infiltrating T cells after dendritic cell vaccination. This table comes from immunoSEQ multiplex PCR, and its TCRdb copy is limited to in-frame clones, with some not included. The sample holds about 65,000 clones, more than 75% seen once. Time point specified: after dendritic cell vaccination, including at tumor progression/relapse. This specimen consisted of blood, obtained after dendritic cell vaccination. The source is a human donor with glioblastoma.

The chain is built from TRBV7-2 and TRBJ1-5; the D gene is possibly TRBD1 (6 bases). CDR1 and CDR2 from the germline V gene are SGHTA and FQGNSA. The CDR3 covers 15 residues. Between the trimmed V and J ends, which lost 5 bases and 5 bases, there was a span of 16 bases. The CDR3 loop is CASSPRLGGHQPQHF. CDR3 coding DNA: TGTGCCAGCAGCCCACGTCTGGGGGGGCATCAGCCCCAGCATTTT.

This clone appeared a single time. The chain employs TRBV6-5 and TRBJ1-3; D is unclear. V was clipped by 9 bases and J by 1 base, with 16 bases between them. Germline V CDR1 and CDR2: MNHEY, SVGAGI. The CDR3 runs 15 residues. The CDR3 coding sequence is TGTGCCAGTTGGAGGTGGTCGGGGTCTGGAAACACCATATATTTT. It is translated as CASWRWSGSGNTIYF.

This chain links TRBV5-4 with TRBJ2-1; tentatively, D is TRBD2 (6 bases). This CDR3 has 15 amino acids. Trimming shortened V by 2 bases and J by 6 bases, and 15 bases separated the two germline ends. The germline V gene has CDR1 SGHNT and CDR2 YYREEE (reference sequence). CDR3 DNA: TGTGCCAGCAGCTTTGACGGGAGAGGCCTCAATGAGCAGTTCTTC. Translated: CASSFDGRGLNEQFF.

This chain links TRBV19 with TRBJ1-1; TRBD1 matches 8 bases. The V segment lost 5 bases and the J segment 2 bases; nucleotides outside the gene matches: 7. The CDR3 sequence is 15 residues long. The germline gives CDR1 LNHDA, CDR2 SQIVND (reference sequence). The CDR3 nucleotides read TGTGCCAGTAGTCCGGACAGGGAGGCAAACACTGAAGCTTTCTTT. Translated: CASSPDREANTEAFF.

This chain connects TRBV6-6 to TRBJ1-2, with D uncertain. This CDR3 has 12 residues. Trimming cost V 2 bases and J 4 bases, with 5 bases left between them. Germline V gene lookup returns CDR1 MNHNY and CDR2 SVGAGI (reference sequence). The CDR3 DNA reads as TGTGCCAGCAGTTACGAAGCCTATGGCTACACCTTC. This gives the protein CASSYEAYGYTF.

The V and J genes are TRBV5-1 and TRBJ2-7; D ambiguous. This CDR3 comprises 13 residues. Germline lookup yields CDR1 SGHRS and CDR2 YFSETQ. The ends were cut back, 0 bases at V and 4 bases at J, with 8 bases in the middle. The CDR3 DNA reads TGCGCCAGCAGCTTGGTCAGCGATTACGAGCAGTACTTC. Amino acids: CASSLVSDYEQYF.

This chain uses TRBV18 with TRBJ1-1; D uncertain. CDR3 size: 15 residues. CDR1 and CDR2 from the germline V gene are KGHSH and LQKENI. Trimming shortened V by 2 bases and J by 2 bases, and 12 bases separated the two germline ends. CDR3: CASSPLDGRNTEAFF. CDR3 DNA sequence: TGTGCCAGCTCACCATTGGACGGGAGAAACACTGAAGCTTTCTTT.

The sample holds one count of this clone. The chain employs TRBV7-2 and TRBJ2-1, with a possible D match to TRBD2 (6 bases). V was cut by 2 bases and J by 6 bases, with 14 bases left in between. This CDR3 comprises 15 residues. Germline V lookup: CDR1 SGHTA, CDR2 FQGNSA. CDR3 coding DNA: TGTGCCAGCAGCTTAACCAGCGGGCCTTTCAATGAGCAGTTCTTC. It encodes CASSLTSGPFNEQFF.